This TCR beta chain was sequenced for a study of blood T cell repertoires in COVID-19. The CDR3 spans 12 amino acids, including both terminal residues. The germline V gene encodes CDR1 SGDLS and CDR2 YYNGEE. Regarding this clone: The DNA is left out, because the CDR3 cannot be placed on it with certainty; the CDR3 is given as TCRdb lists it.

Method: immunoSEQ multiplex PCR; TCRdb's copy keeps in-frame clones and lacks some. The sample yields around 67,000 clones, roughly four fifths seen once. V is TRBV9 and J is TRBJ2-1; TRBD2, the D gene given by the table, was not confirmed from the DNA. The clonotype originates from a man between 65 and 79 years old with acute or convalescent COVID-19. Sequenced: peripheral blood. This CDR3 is CASSVGGGSEFF.